The 10 T cell receptor beta chains below all came from one sample that was sequenced in a study of blood T cells in healthy people across ages. The second PCR ran 7 to 11 cycles with a sample-barcoded 5' primer and J-beta primers. From the 5' RACE reads, TCRdb called clonotypes with MiXCR, one entry per CDR3 protein. The sample has about 1.8 million distinct CDR3 sequences; less than 50% are singletons. Sequenced: blood. Source of these receptors: a woman aged 35 to 49 in good health.

This clonotype was seen only a few times. This rearrangement joins TRBV24-1 to TRBJ2-5; D is unclear. V was pared by 8 bases and J by 11 bases, with 14 bases between. CDR3 length: 11 amino acids. The germline gives CDR1 KGHDR, CDR2 SFDVKD. The CDR3 bases are TGTGCCACCACAGGTTACAATGAGCAGTACTTC. This encodes CATTGYNEQYF.

This chain joins TRBV4-3 and TRBJ2-3; D gene uncertain. Trimming cost V 1 base and J 5 bases, with 10 bases left between them. CDR1 LGHNA and CDR2 YSLEER come from the germline V gene. This CDR3 has 14 residues. The CDR3: CASSQAPGLDTQYF. In nucleotides, the CDR3 is TGCGCCAGCAGCCAAGCCCCTGGGTTAGATACGCAGTATTTT.

The CDR3 sequence is CASSPTGLNYNEQFF. As DNA, the CDR3 is TGTGCCAGCAGCCCAACAGGTTTAAACTACAATGAGCAGTTCTTC. V usage is TRBV6-2 or TRBV6-3 and J usage is TRBJ2-1, with a weak D call TRBD1 (5 bases). Trimming shortened V by 6 bases and J by 3 bases, and 15 bases separated the two germline ends. Germline V lookup: CDR1 MNHEY, CDR2 SVGEGT. The CDR3 has 15 amino acids.

The chain combines TRBV4-2 with TRBJ1-2; 7 bases match TRBD1. V shed 1 base and J 2 bases; nucleotides not matched to a gene: 13. CDR1 and CDR2 from the germline V gene are LGHNA and YNFKEQ. This CDR3 is built from 18 residues. CDR3 nucleotides: TGTGCCAGCAGCCAAGCTATAAGGACTCGGGACAGAAACTATGGCTACACCTTC. Amino acid sequence: CASSQAIRTRDRNYGYTF.

This chain uses TRBV20-1 with TRBJ2-5, with TRBD1 matching 11 bases. TRBJ2-7 explains the end of the DNA better; the J call may be wrong. The CDR3 is 15 amino acids. The germline gives CDR1 DFQATT, CDR2 SNEGSKA (reference sequence). The CDR3 sequence is CSARDPDRGQYEQYF. In DNA form, the CDR3 reads TGCAGTGCTAGAGACCCGGACAGGGGGCAATACGAGCAGTACTTC.

This clonotype appeared a few times. V and J are TRBV7-2 and TRBJ2-6; tentatively, D is TRBD1 (6 bases). Germline V gene data show CDR1 as SGHTA and CDR2 as FQGNSA. Deletions cut 4 bases from V and 0 bases from J, with 13 bases between. CDR3 length: 17 residues. The CDR3 loop reads CASSSTSGDSGANVLTF. CDR3 nucleotide sequence: TGTGCCAGCAGCTCAACCTCAGGGGACTCTGGGGCCAACGTCCTGACTTTC.

This chain connects TRBV10-3 to TRBJ2-5; D is ambiguous. Trimming stripped 2 bases from V and 4 bases from J, with 11 bases between. The CDR3 is made up of 14 amino acids. The V gene's germline CDR1 is ENHRY and CDR2 SYGVKD. In nucleotides, the CDR3 is TGTGCCATCAGTGAGATTGGTGTGAGAGAGACCCAGTACTTC. Translated, it gives CAISEIGVRETQYF.

The V call is TRBV7-2, the J call TRBJ2-1, with a possible D match to TRBD1 (5 bases). This CDR3 spans 14 amino acids. Germline CDR1 is SGHTA and CDR2 is FQGNSA. V lost 2 bases and J 8 bases, leaving 13 bases between the germline ends. The CDR3 DNA sequence: TGTGCCAGCAGCTTACGACAGCGCTCGGATGAGCAGTTCTTC. Translation: CASSLRQRSDEQFF.

V and J are TRBV12-3 or TRBV12-4 and TRBJ1-4; D may be TRBD1 (5 bases). There are 15 residues in the CDR3. V lost 6 bases, J lost 4 bases, and 15 bases lay in between. CDR3 in DNA: TGTGCCAGCAGCCAACACGGGACGGATAATGAAAAACTGTTTTTT. Translating it yields CASSQHGTDNEKLFF.

Only one count was recorded for this clonotype. The chain has TRBV15 and TRBJ2-5, with a possible D match to TRBD2 (6 bases). This CDR3 is built from 14 residues. V lost 1 base and J 5 bases, leaving 11 bases between the germline ends. Germline V gene data show CDR1 as LNHNV and CDR2 as YYDKDF (reference sequence). CDR3 DNA sequence: TGTGCCACCAGCAGAGTCGGGGGAGTGGAGACCCAGTACTTC. It translates to CATSRVGGVETQYF. The whole variable domain, filled in from reference TRBV15 and TRBJ2-5, reads DAMVIQNPRYQVTQFGKPVTLSCSQTLNHNVMYWYQQKSSQAPKLLFHYYDKDFNNEADTPDNFQSRRPNTSFCFLDIRSPGLGDTAMYLCATSRVGGVETQYFGPGTRLLVL.